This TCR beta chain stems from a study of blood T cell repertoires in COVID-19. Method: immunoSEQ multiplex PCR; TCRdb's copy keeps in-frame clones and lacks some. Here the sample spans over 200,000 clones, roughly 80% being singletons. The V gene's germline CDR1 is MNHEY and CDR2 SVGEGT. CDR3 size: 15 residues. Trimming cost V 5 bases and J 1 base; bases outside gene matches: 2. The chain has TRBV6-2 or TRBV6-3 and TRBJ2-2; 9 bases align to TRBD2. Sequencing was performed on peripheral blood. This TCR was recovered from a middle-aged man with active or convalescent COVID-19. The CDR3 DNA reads TGTGCCAGCAGTAAAGCGGGGGGGAACACCGGGGAGCTGTTTTTT. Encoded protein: CASSKAGGNTGELFF.